What follows are 26 T cell receptor beta chains derived from one specimen sequenced in a study of blood T cell repertoires in COVID-19 (dated by TCRdb to the early 2020s). Library generation was performed with the immunoSEQ multiplex PCR assay. Not all clones reach the TCRdb copy of this immuneACCESS table, which keeps in-frame sequences only. Checked studies attribute under half of the gap to unresolved V genes and leave the rest unexplained. The sample table holds more than 150,000 clones, of which roughly 82% were seen once. The leading ten clones occupy approximately 10% of the sample. Sequenced material: PBMCs or T cells enriched from blood (not recorded which). The receptor set was obtained from a man aged 35 to 55 who had recovered from COVID-19.

The sample holds a few counts of this clone. The chain links TRBV6-2 or TRBV6-3 to TRBJ1-1; perhaps TRBD1 as D (6 bases). V gave up 0 bases and J gave up 1 base, with 15 bases separating them. The CDR3 covers 17 residues. Germline loops: CDR1 MNHEY, CDR2 SVGEGT. CDR3 in DNA: TGTGCCAGCAGTTACTCGCTGGCAGGGGCCAGGAACACTGAAGCTTTCTTT. Amino acid sequence: CASSYSLAGARNTEAFF.

The chain couples TRBV9 to TRBJ2-4, with 8 positions matching TRBD2. CDR1 SGDLS and CDR2 YYNGEE come from the germline V gene. J gave up 6 bases and V 3 bases, and 2 bases lay outside the gene matches. The CDR3 totals 13 residues. CDR3 residues: CASSAGGGNIQYF. Here the CDR3 DNA reads TGTGCCAGCAGCGCGGGAGGGGGAAACATTCAGTACTTC.

This sequence joins TRBV11-2 and TRBJ1-2; a weak D match, TRBD1 (6 bases). V shed 3 bases and J shed 9 bases, with 20 bases lying between them. The CDR3 has 15 amino acids. CDR1 SGHAT and CDR2 FQNNGV come from the germline V gene. The CDR3 DNA sequence: TGTGCCAGCAGCTTCGGGGCAGGGGCTCTTCAGAGCTACACCTTC. Amino acids: CASSFGAGALQSYTF.

The chain uses TRBV7-2 and TRBJ2-3; 7 bases are shared with TRBD2. The germline V gene encodes CDR1 SGHTA and CDR2 FQGNSA. The CDR3 is 15 amino acids. With V trimmed by 8 bases and J by 0 bases, 8 bases remained unmatched. The CDR3 nucleotides read TGTGCCAGCGGGGAACTAGCGACTAGCACAGATACGCAGTATTTT. This gives the protein CASGELATSTDTQYF.

This chain links TRBV19 with TRBJ2-3; 8 nucleotides align to TRBD2. This CDR3 contains 13 residues. The junction had 7 bases not matched to a gene; V was cut back by 6 bases and J by 8 bases. CDR1 is LNHDA and CDR2 is SQIVND in the germline V gene (reference sequence). This CDR3 is CASRGRGGGTQYF. CDR3 nucleotide sequence: TGTGCCAGTAGGGGCCGGGGGGGCGGTACGCAGTATTTT.

The J gene is TRBJ1-1, the V gene TRBV2, with D perhaps TRBD1 (6 bases). Germline CDR1 SNHLY, CDR2 FYNNEI. The V gene lost 7 bases and the J gene lost 3 bases, with 12 bases spanning the gap. The CDR3 is 13 residues long. The CDR3 here is CASTGERDTEAFF. The CDR3 coding sequence is TGTGCCAGCACAGGGGAGAGGGACACTGAAGCTTTCTTT.

The chain couples TRBV29-1 to TRBJ2-5, with 7 bases lining up with TRBD1. The CDR3 has 12 amino acids. The V and J ends lost 8 bases and 7 bases, in that order; junction bases with no gene match: 10. Germline values: CDR1 SQVTM, CDR2 ANQGSEA. CDR3 residues: CSHGQARGTQYF. Written as DNA, the CDR3 is TGCAGCCACGGACAGGCCCGAGGGACCCAGTACTTC.

On this clone itself: At one end, the junction sequence differs from germline, possibly due to a read error. The chain carries TRBV9 and TRBJ2-1; 7 nucleotides align to TRBD2. The CDR3 is made up of 16 amino acids. Per germline, CDR1 SGDLS and CDR2 YYNGEE. The CDR3 DNA follows: TGTGCCAGCAACGTAGCTCCGGGAGGACCCTACAATGAGCAGTTCTTC. It encodes CASNVAPGGPYNEQFF.

The chain recombines TRBV4-1 with TRBJ2-5; 8 bases align to TRBD1. Germline-derived CDR1 and CDR2 are MGHRA and YSYEKL. CDR3 length: 18 amino acids. V trimming: 3 bases; J trimming: 4 bases; junction bases outside the gene matches: 16. The CDR3 reads CASSQPPAEAGGPETQYF. As DNA, the CDR3 is TGCGCCAGCAGCCAGCCCCCCGCTGAGGCAGGGGGCCCAGAGACCCAGTACTTC.

This rearrangement joins TRBV15 to TRBJ2-7; D might be TRBD2 (5 bases). Between the trimmed V and J ends, which lost 3 bases and 0 bases, there was a span of 6 bases. CDR1 LNHNV and CDR2 YYDKDF come from the germline V gene (reference sequence). This CDR3 has 13 residues. In DNA, the CDR3 is TGTGCCACCAGCAGGGACTTCTCCTACGAGCAGTACTTC. Its protein is CATSRDFSYEQYF. The whole variable domain, remainder taken from reference TRBV15 and TRBJ2-7, is DAMVIQNPRYQVTQFGKPVTLSCSQTLNHNVMYWYQQKSSQAPKLLFHYYDKDFNNEADTPDNFQSRRPNTSFCFLDIRSPGLGDTAMYLCATSRDFSYEQYFGPGTRLTVT.

This chain links TRBV6-5 with TRBJ1-5, with TRBD1 matching 9 bases. The germline V gene encodes CDR1 MNHEY and CDR2 SVGAGI. V was pared by 5 bases and J by 7 bases, with 6 bases of the junction left unmatched. CDR3 length equals 14 residues. CDR3 coding DNA: TGTGCCAGCAGTACTGGACAGGGGCGACAGCCCCAGCATTTT. Amino acid sequence: CASSTGQGRQPQHF.

The gene calls are TRBV9 and TRBJ2-7; the match to TRBD1 covers 8 bases. This CDR3 has 15 residues. Trimming took 3 bases from V and 5 from J; bases not matched to a gene: 10. The germline V gene has CDR1 SGDLS and CDR2 YYNGEE. CDR3 amino acids: CASSERTGTRHEQYF. In DNA form, the CDR3 reads TGTGCCAGCAGCGAACGGACAGGGACTCGGCACGAGCAGTACTTC. Supplemented by reference TRBV9 and TRBJ2-7, the full variable domain reads DSGVTQTPKHLITATGQRVTLRCSPRSGDLSVYWYQQSLDQGLQFLIQYYNGEERAKGNILERFSAQQFPDLHSELNLSSLELGDSALYFCASSERTGTRHEQYFGPGTRLTVT.

V is TRBV5-6 and J is TRBJ2-1; D is ambiguous. The V gene's germline CDR1 is SGHDT and CDR2 YYEEEE. CDR3 length: 13 residues. V was pared by 6 bases and J by 4 bases, with 11 bases between. The CDR3 bases are TGTGCCAGCAAAGGTAGCCTTTACAATGAGCAGTTCTTC. Its translation is CASKGSLYNEQFF.

This sequence joins TRBV7-3 and TRBJ2-3; TRBD2 aligns across 9 bases. This CDR3 comprises 15 residues. The J segment lost 6 bases and the V segment lost 3 bases, leaving 7 bases of the junction unmatched. Germline V CDR1 and CDR2: SGHTA, FQGTGA. Written as DNA, the CDR3 is TGTGCCAGCAGCTTGAGTAGCGGGAGTTCGGATACGCAGTATTTT. Translated, it gives CASSLSSGSSDTQYF. Full variable domain (missing parts from reference TRBV7-3 and TRBJ2-3): GAGVSQTPSNKVTEKGKYVELRCDPISGHTALYWYRQSLGQGPEFLIYFQGTGAADDSGLPNDRFFAVRPEGSVSTLKIQRTERGDSAVYLCASSLSSGSSDTQYFGPGTRLTVL.

This clone was recorded once. This chain joins TRBV7-9 and TRBJ1-4, with unresolved D. This CDR3 contains 14 residues. V lost 3 bases and J lost 5, with 10 bases in between. From germline, CDR1 is SEHNR and CDR2 FQNEAQ (reference sequence). Written as DNA, the CDR3 is TGTGCCAGCAGCTTCGGTGGCGGGAATGAAAAACTGTTTTTT. It is translated as CASSFGGGNEKLFF.

The chain combines TRBV5-4 with TRBJ2-7; D remains ambiguous. V gave up 5 bases and J gave up 4 bases, with 16 bases separating them. Per germline, CDR1 SGHNT and CDR2 YYREEE (reference sequence). There are 14 residues in the CDR3. The CDR3 bases are TGTGCCAGCAGTCCGGGTTCCACCATTTACGAGCAGTACTTC. It codes for CASSPGSTIYEQYF.

This sequence joins TRBV27 and TRBJ2-1; D uncertain. CDR1 and CDR2 from the germline V gene are MNHEY and SMNVEV (reference sequence). The length of the CDR3 is 12 residues. The germline V and J ends were trimmed by 5 bases and 10 bases, with 12 bases remaining between them. CDR3 protein: CASSQYDGEQFF. The CDR3 region has the DNA TGTGCCAGCAGTCAATACGACGGGGAGCAGTTCTTC.

This clone is a singleton in its sample. The chain couples TRBV7-9 to TRBJ2-5, with no clear D. The germline V gene encodes CDR1 SEHNR and CDR2 FQNEAQ (reference sequence). This CDR3 spans 12 amino acids. The V gene lost 5 bases and the J gene lost 0 bases, with 4 bases spanning the gap. The CDR3 loop is CASSPYQETQYF. CDR3 bases: TGTGCCAGCAGCCCGTACCAAGAGACCCAGTACTTC.

The chain combines TRBV5-4 with TRBJ2-3, with D perhaps TRBD2 (6 bases). The CDR3 has 16 residues. V shed 5 bases and J shed 0 bases, with 16 bases lying between them. Germline CDR1 reads SGHNT; CDR2 reads YYREEE (reference sequence). CDR3 amino acids: CASRAYGGESTDTQYF. In nucleotides, the CDR3 is TGTGCCAGCAGAGCTTACGGAGGGGAGAGCACAGATACGCAGTATTTT.

V and J are TRBV24-1 and TRBJ2-7, with 12 positions matching TRBD1. Germline V gives CDR1 KGHDR, CDR2 SFDVKD. V was pared by 3 bases and J by 6 bases, with 5 bases of the junction left unmatched. CDR3 length: 15 residues. The CDR3 loop is CATSDRDRGPGEQYF. CDR3 in DNA: TGTGCCACCAGTGATCGGGACAGGGGGCCTGGCGAGCAGTACTTC.

The rearrangement links TRBV29-1 to TRBJ1-1; D is uncertain. Deletions cut 4 bases from V and 8 bases from J, with 20 bases between. The CDR3 runs 14 residues. CDR1 and CDR2 (germline): SQVTM, ANQGSEA. DNA of the CDR3: TGCAGCGTTGCCGTGAATGTAGAAGTGGTAGAAGCTTTCTTT. Protein: CSVAVNVEVVEAFF.

The chain is built from TRBV7-2 and TRBJ1-2; 7 nucleotides agree with TRBD1. This CDR3 comprises 16 residues. Germline CDR1 is SGHTA and CDR2 is FQGNSA. With V trimmed by 5 bases and J by 2 bases, 11 bases remained unmatched. CDR3 sequence reads: CASSGDRDRPNYGYTF. The CDR3, as DNA: TGTGCCAGCAGCGGGGACCGGGACAGACCGAACTATGGCTACACCTTC.

The table lists this clone with a few counts. The gene calls are TRBV5-1 and TRBJ2-1; TRBD2 agrees at 13 bases. The length of the CDR3 is 19 residues. The trim removed 2 bases at V and 1 base at J, leaving 9 bases unmatched. Germline-derived CDR1 and CDR2 are SGHRS and YFSETQ. CDR3 loop: CASSLTGTSGIGSYNEQFF. For the CDR3, the DNA is TGCGCCAGCAGCTTAACCGGGACTAGCGGGATTGGGTCCTACAATGAGCAGTTCTTC.

The chain is built from TRBV5-8 and TRBJ1-2, with 7 bases identical to TRBD1. The ends lost 0 bases at V and 3 bases at J; junction bases unmatched: 5. Germline loops: CDR1 SGHTS, CDR2 YDEGEE. The CDR3 consists of 15 residues. The CDR3 coding sequence is TGTGCCAGCAGCTTGGGTGGCAGGGGGGACTATGGCTACACCTTC. This translates into CASSLGGRGDYGYTF.

Regarding this clone: A read error may account for a junction end that differs from germline. This chain connects TRBV3-1 (or the pseudogene TRBV3-2) to TRBJ2-3; TRBD2 matches at 8 bases. Germline loops: CDR1 LGHDT, CDR2 YNNKEL (reference sequence). The CDR3 is 14 residues long. CDR3 loop: CASRQSGSSDTQYF. In DNA, the CDR3 is TGTGCCAGCCGCCAGAGCGGGAGTTCAGATACGCAGTATTTT.

This chain uses TRBV11-2 with TRBJ2-2; a weak D match, TRBD1 (7 bases). This CDR3 region has 16 residues. CDR1 is SGHAT and CDR2 is FQNNGV in the germline V gene. V was cut by 3 bases and J by 3 bases, with 14 bases left in between. The CDR3, as DNA: TGTGCCAGCAGCTTGCAGGGGGGCCCCTACACCGGGGAGCTGTTTTTT. Translating it yields CASSLQGGPYTGELFF.